The 20 T cell receptor beta chains in this list originate from one sample, sequenced in a study of regulatory T cells in long-lasting Graves disease (dated by TCRdb to about 2021). The method behind the library was multiplex PCR. Sequencing was performed on an Illumina HiSeq 4000. iRepertoire HTBI primers and Arm-PCR amplification of CDR3 regions were used to construct TCR beta libraries. The raw public data were reprocessed by TCRdb itself: fastp quality trimming at Q25, MiXCR clonotype calling, in-frame beta chains only. Rows with one shared CDR3 protein collapse into an entry with the most common genes and DNA. This sample gives about 470,000 distinct CDR3 sequences in total; roughly 15% of them show up just once. The top ten clones comprise more than 10% of the sample. The time point label on this specimen signifies: newly diagnosed GD, antithyroid drugs for less than 3 months. For both TCR sequencing and RNA sequencing, RNA was extracted from PBMCs in TRIzol.

The same sample was also used in a study of T cells in Graves' hyperthyroidism and ophthalmopathy.

The sample was peripheral blood mononuclear cells (PBMCs), taken at new diagnosis, from a patient treated with antithyroid drugs. All receptors come from a man aged 35-49 years with Graves disease. Donor details come from another sample of the same person, matched by shared clones.

J is TRBJ1-2 and V is TRBV7-9; weak D call: TRBD1 (6 bases). Germline V lookup: CDR1 SEHNR, CDR2 FQNEAQ (reference sequence). CDR3 length equals 17 residues. V was shortened by 3 bases and J by 3 bases, with 20 bases between the two germline ends. The CDR3 here is CASSFYRGLEIDYGYTF. The CDR3 DNA reads TGTGCCAGCAGCTTCTATAGGGGGTTGGAGATTGACTATGGCTACACCTTC.

This clonotype showed up many times. V usage is TRBV3-1 and J usage is TRBJ2-7, with D uncertain. The germline gives CDR1 LGHDT, CDR2 YNNKEL (reference sequence). The CDR3 is 14 amino acids. V was cut by 3 bases and J by 2 bases, with 11 bases left in between. CDR3 sequence (DNA): TGTGCCAGCAGCCATTCAGGATACACCTACGAGCAGTACTTC. It yields the protein CASSHSGYTYEQYF.

This clonotype was seen only a few times. The chain couples TRBV7-9 to TRBJ2-5; weak D call: TRBD1 (5 bases). The CDR3 contains 16 residues. Looked up from germline, CDR1 is SEHNR and CDR2 is FQNEAQ (reference sequence). Trimming took 7 bases from V and 5 from J, leaving 23 bases between them. In nucleotides, the CDR3 is TGTGCCAGCACCCTCTTGCCCGAAGGGGCTGGGGAGACCCAGTACTTC. Encoded protein: CASTLLPEGAGETQYF.

This clonotype showed up many times. The chain recombines TRBV2 with TRBJ2-1; the match to TRBD2 covers 9 bases. V trimming: 7 bases; J trimming: 16 bases; junction bases outside the gene matches: 17. Germline CDR1 reads SNHLY; CDR2 reads FYNNEI. The CDR3 covers 14 residues. The CDR3, as DNA: TGTGCCAGCACGACCCCCCCCTTAGCGGGAGAAGGATTCTTC. As protein: CASTTPPLAGEGFF.

This clonotype was detected ten times or more. The CDR3 sequence is CASSTPGTSTDTQYF. CDR3 DNA: TGTGCCAGCAGTACCCCCGGGACTAGCACAGATACGCAGTATTTT. The gene calls are TRBV12-3 or TRBV12-4 and TRBJ2-3, with D perhaps TRBD2 (6 bases). The CDR3 length is 15 residues. V was pared by 5 bases and J by 0 bases, with 12 bases between.

As DNA, the CDR3 is TGTGCCAGCAGTTGGACAGCCGCGGGGGATACGCAGTATTTT. Its translation is CASSWTAAGDTQYF. This chain joins TRBV6-2 or TRBV6-3 and TRBJ2-3, with D perhaps assigned TRBD1 or TRBD2 (6 bases each). Germline V gives CDR1 MNHEY, CDR2 SVGEGT. Deletions cut 4 bases from V and 6 bases from J, with 14 bases between. The CDR3 is made up of 14 amino acids.

In its sample, this clonotype was seen many times. The chain links TRBV11-2 to TRBJ1-1, with D tentatively TRBD1 (5 bases). Trimming left V 3 bases short and J 1 base short, with 12 bases between. The CDR3 loop spans 15 amino acids. CDR1 SGHAT and CDR2 FQNNGV come from the germline V gene. Here the CDR3 DNA reads TGTGCCAGCAGCTTGGGGGGTTTGGGGAACACTGAAGCTTTCTTT. As protein: CASSLGGLGNTEAFF.

Only a few counts were recorded for this clonotype. Its ends do not fully match the called genes, so a read error is possible. This chain joins TRBV5-1 and TRBJ2-1; D not resolved. Germline CDR1 and CDR2: SGHRS and YFSETQ. This CDR3 region has 14 residues. CDR3 loop: CASSPFLADNGQFF. CDR3 nucleotides: TGCGCCAGCAGCCCCTTTTTAGCCGACAATGGGCAGTTCTTC.

The sample holds many counts of this clonotype. The chain carries TRBV2 and TRBJ2-7, with TRBD1 identical over 7 bases. The length of the CDR3 is 14 residues. CDR1 and CDR2 from the germline V gene are SNHLY and FYNNEI. The ends lost 7 bases at V and 0 bases at J; junction bases unmatched: 6. In DNA form, the CDR3 reads TGTGCCAGCACTAGCCGGGACAGCTCCTACGAGCAGTACTTC. This encodes CASTSRDSSYEQYF.

This clonotype was detected ten times or more. The chain has TRBV27 and TRBJ2-7; 11 nucleotides agree with TRBD2. This CDR3 is built from 16 residues. V gave up 5 bases and J gave up 0 bases; unmatched junction bases: 6. Germline loops: CDR1 MNHEY, CDR2 SMNVEV (reference sequence). In DNA form, the CDR3 reads TGTGCCAGCAGTCTCCTAACTAGCGGGGGCTCCTACGAGCAGTACTTC. Translation gives CASSLLTSGGSYEQYF.

This clonotype has at least ten counts. The rearrangement joins TRBV6-1 to TRBJ2-1, with unresolved D. V was clipped by 1 base and J by 8 bases, with 3 bases between them. Germline assignment: CDR1 MNHNS and CDR2 SASEGT. This CDR3 spans 11 amino acids. The CDR3 coding sequence is TGTGCCAGCAGTGAAGTGTATGAGCAGTTCTTC. It encodes CASSEVYEQFF.

The chain carries TRBV12-3 or TRBV12-4 and TRBJ1-5, with TRBD1 as a possible D gene (5 bases). The V and J ends lost 7 bases and 6 bases respectively, with 13 bases between them. The CDR3 is 13 residues long. The CDR3 DNA follows: TGTGCCAGCACCATAGGCAGGGTTCAGCCCCAGCATTTT. Protein product: CASTIGRVQPQHF.

This clonotype was recorded a few times. The chain uses TRBV7-8 and TRBJ2-2; D not resolved. The V end lost 0 bases, the J end lost 5 bases, and 10 bases lay between the germline ends. Germline lookup yields CDR1 SGHVS and CDR2 FQNEAQ. The CDR3 has 15 amino acids. CDR3 protein: CASSLASEVTGELFF. In DNA form, the CDR3 reads TGTGCCAGCAGCTTAGCGAGCGAAGTAACCGGGGAGCTGTTTTTT. The variable domain in full, with the rest retrieved from reference TRBV7-8 and TRBJ2-2, is GAGVSQSPRYKVAKRGQDVALRCDPISGHVSLFWYQQALGQGPEFLTYFQNEAQLDKSGLPSDRFFAERPEGSVSTLKIQRTQQEDSAVYLCASSLASEVTGELFFGEGSRLTVL.

The V and J genes are TRBV12-3 or TRBV12-4 and TRBJ1-1; D ambiguous. This CDR3 spans 14 amino acids. V lost 0 bases and J lost 0, with 5 bases in between. This CDR3 is CASSLATMNTEAFF. Written as DNA, the CDR3 is TGTGCCAGCAGTTTAGCTACGATGAACACTGAAGCTTTCTTT.

This clonotype was counted between two and nine times. The rearrangement links TRBV9 to TRBJ1-1, with 10 bases lining up with TRBD1. V was clipped by 3 bases and J by 3 bases; unmatched bases: 2. The CDR3 is 14 residues long. Germline lookup yields CDR1 SGDLS and CDR2 YYNGEE. The chain's CDR3 is CASSGTGGYTEAFF. The CDR3 DNA reads as TGTGCCAGCAGCGGGACAGGGGGTTACACTGAAGCTTTCTTT.

This clonotype was seen a few times. V is TRBV20-1 and J is TRBJ1-1; maybe TRBD1 (6 bases). Germline lookup yields CDR1 DFQATT and CDR2 SNEGSKA (reference sequence). The CDR3 extends over 13 amino acids. Trimming shortened V by 4 bases and J by 11 bases, and 20 bases separated the two germline ends. DNA for the CDR3: TGCAGTGCTACCCATCCGAGGGGGGATCGGGCTTTCTTT. It is translated as CSATHPRGDRAFF.

The CDR3 is CSASRGVAKNIQYF. The DNA for the CDR3 is TGCAGTGCTAGTCGAGGGGTAGCCAAAAACATTCAGTACTTC. The rearrangement joins TRBV20-1 to TRBJ2-4, with D possibly called TRBD1 or TRBD2 (5 bases each). There are 14 residues in the CDR3. V was pared by 3 bases and J by 0 bases, with 9 bases between. Germline-derived CDR1 and CDR2 are DFQATT and SNEGSKA (reference sequence).

This clonotype was detected a few times. The V and J genes are TRBV29-1 and TRBJ2-1, with no clear D. From germline, CDR1 is SQVTM and CDR2 ANQGSEA. V was trimmed by 4 bases and J by 5 bases, leaving 9 bases between them. The CDR3 consists of 12 residues. The CDR3 nucleotides read TGCAGCGTTGTTCCCGGTAACAATGAGCAGTTCTTC. Its protein product is CSVVPGNNEQFF.

There are many counts of this clonotype. The gene calls are TRBV7-9 and TRBJ2-5; 9 bases line up with TRBD1. The CDR3 is made up of 15 amino acids. Germline lookup yields CDR1 SEHNR and CDR2 FQNEAQ (reference sequence). Trimming took 5 bases from V and 5 from J; bases not matched to a gene: 9. The CDR3: CASSLRDRAWETQYF. The CDR3, as DNA: TGTGCCAGCAGCCTCCGGGACAGGGCTTGGGAGACCCAGTACTTC.

This clonotype has just one count. It may be a read error: a sequence one base away is much more abundant. V and J are TRBV7-9 and TRBJ2-7; 8 nucleotides match TRBD1. The CDR3 spans 14 residues. The junction had 4 bases not matched to a gene; V was cut back by 1 base and J by 5 bases. The V gene's germline CDR1 is SEHNR and CDR2 FQNEAQ (reference sequence). This chain's CDR3 is CASSLGTGFDEQYF. The CDR3 DNA follows: TGTGCCAGCAGCTTAGGGACAGGGTTCGACGAGCAGTACTTC.